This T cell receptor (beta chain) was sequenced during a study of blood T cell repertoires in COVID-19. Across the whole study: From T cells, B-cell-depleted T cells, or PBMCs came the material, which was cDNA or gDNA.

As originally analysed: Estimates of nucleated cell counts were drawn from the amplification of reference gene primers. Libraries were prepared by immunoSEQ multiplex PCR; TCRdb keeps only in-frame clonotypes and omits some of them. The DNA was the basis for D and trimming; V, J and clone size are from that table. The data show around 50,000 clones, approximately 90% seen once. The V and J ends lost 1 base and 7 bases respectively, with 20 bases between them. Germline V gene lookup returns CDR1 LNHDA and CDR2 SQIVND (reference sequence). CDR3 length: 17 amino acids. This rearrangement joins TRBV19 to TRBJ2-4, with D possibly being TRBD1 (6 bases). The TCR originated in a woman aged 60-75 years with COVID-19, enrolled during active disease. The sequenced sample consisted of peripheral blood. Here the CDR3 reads CASSIAAAGAAPNIQYF. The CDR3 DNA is TGTGCCAGTAGTATAGCGGCCGCAGGGGCGGCCCCGAACATTCAGTACTTC. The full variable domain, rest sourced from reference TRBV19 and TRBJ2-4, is DGGITQSPKYLFRKEGQNVTLSCEQNLNHDAMYWYRQDPGQGLRLIYYSQIVNDFQKGDIAEGYSVSREKKESFPLTVTSAQKNPTAFYLCASSIAAAGAAPNIQYFGAGTRLSVL.